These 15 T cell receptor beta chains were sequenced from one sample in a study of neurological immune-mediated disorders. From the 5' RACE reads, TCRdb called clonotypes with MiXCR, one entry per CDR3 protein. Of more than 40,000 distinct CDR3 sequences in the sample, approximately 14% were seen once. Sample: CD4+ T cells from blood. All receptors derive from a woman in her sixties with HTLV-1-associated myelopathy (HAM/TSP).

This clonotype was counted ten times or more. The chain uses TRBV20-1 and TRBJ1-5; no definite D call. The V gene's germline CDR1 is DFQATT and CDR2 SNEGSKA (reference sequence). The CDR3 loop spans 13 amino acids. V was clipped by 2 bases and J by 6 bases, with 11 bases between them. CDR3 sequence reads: CSARYPGGQPQHF. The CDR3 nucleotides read TGCAGTGCTAGATACCCCGGAGGTCAGCCCCAGCATTTT.

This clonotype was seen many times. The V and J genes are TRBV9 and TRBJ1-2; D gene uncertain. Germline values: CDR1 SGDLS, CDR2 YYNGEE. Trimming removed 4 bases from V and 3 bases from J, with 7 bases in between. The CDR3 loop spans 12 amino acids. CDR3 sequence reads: CASSLGDYGYTF. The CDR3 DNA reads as TGTGCCAGCAGCCTGGGCGACTATGGCTACACCTTC.

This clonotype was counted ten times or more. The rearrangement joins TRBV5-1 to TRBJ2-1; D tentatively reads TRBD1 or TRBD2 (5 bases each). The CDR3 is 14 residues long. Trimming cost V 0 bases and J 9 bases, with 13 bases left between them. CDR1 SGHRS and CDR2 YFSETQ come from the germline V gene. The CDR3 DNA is TGCGCCAGCAGCTTGGGATCTGGGGGTGGTGAGCAGTTCTTC. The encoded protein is CASSLGSGGGEQFF. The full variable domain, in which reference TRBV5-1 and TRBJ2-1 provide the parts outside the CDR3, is KAGVTQTPRYLIKTRGQQVTLSCSPISGHRSVSWYQQTPGQGLQFLFEYFSETQRNKGNFPGRFSGRQFSNSRSEMNVSTLELGDSALYLCASSLGSGGGEQFFGPGTRLTVL.

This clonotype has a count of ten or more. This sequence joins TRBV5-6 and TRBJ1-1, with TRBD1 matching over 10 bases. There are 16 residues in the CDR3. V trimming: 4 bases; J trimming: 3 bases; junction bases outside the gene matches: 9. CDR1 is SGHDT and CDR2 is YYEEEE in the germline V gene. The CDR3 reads CASSPDRGRMDTEAFF. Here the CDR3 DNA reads TGTGCCAGCAGCCCGGACAGGGGGAGGATGGACACTGAAGCTTTCTTT.

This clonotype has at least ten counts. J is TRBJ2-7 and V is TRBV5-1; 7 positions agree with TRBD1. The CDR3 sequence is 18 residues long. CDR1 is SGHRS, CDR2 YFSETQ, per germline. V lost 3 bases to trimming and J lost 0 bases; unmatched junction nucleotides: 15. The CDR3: CASSSGTVPTLSSYEQYF. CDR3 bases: TGCGCCAGCAGCTCCGGGACAGTCCCCACCCTCAGCTCCTACGAGCAGTACTTC.

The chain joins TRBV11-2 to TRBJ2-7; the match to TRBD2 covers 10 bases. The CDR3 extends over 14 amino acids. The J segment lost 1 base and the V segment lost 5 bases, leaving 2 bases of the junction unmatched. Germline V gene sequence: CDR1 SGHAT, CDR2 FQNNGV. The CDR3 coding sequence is TGTGCCAGCAGCCCACTAGCGGGATCCTACGAGCAGTACTTC. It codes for CASSPLAGSYEQYF.

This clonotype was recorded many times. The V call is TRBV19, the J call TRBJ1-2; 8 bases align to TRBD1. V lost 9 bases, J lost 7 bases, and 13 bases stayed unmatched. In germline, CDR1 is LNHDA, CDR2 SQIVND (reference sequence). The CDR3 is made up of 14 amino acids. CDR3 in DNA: TGTGCCAGCGATTCCACCGACAGGGGACGTGGCTACACCTTC. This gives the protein CASDSTDRGRGYTF. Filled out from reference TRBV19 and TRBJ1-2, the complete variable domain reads DGGITQSPKYLFRKEGQNVTLSCEQNLNHDAMYWYRQDPGQGLRLIYYSQIVNDFQKGDIAEGYSVSREKKESFPLTVTSAQKNPTAFYLCASDSTDRGRGYTFGSGTRLTVV.

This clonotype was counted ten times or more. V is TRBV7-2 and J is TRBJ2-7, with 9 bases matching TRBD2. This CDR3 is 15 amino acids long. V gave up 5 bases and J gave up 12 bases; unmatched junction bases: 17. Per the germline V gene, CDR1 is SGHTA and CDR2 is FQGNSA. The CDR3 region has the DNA TGTGCCAGCAGCCCCCCGGGCGGGGGGGCGGCAGTTCGGTACTTC. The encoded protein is CASSPPGGGAAVRYF. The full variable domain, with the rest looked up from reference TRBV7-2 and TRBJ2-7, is GAGVSQSPSNKVTEKGKDVELRCDPISGHTALYWYRQSLGQGLEFLIYFQGNSAPDKSGLPSDRFSAERTGGSVSTLTIQRTQQEDSAVYLCASSPPGGGAAVRYFGPGTRLTVT.

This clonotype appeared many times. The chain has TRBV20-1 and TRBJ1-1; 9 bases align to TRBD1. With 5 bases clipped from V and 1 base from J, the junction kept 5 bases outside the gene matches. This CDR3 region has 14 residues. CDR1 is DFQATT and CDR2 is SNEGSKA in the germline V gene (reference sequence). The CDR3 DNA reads TGCAGTGCTCCCTACAGGGGGCCGAACACTGAAGCTTTCTTT. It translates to CSAPYRGPNTEAFF.

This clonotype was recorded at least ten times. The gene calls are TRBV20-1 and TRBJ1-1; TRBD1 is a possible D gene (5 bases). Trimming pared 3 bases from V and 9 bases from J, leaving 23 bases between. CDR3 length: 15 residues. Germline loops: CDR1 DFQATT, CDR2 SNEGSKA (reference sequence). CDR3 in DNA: TGCAGTGCTAGTCAGGGTGTTAATTCTTTGATTAAAGCTTTCTTT. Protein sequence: CSASQGVNSLIKAFF.

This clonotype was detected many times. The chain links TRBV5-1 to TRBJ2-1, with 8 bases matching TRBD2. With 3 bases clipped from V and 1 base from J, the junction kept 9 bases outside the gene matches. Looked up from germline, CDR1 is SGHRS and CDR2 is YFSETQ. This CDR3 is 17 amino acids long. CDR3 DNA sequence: TGCGCCAGCAGCTCTACCTTCGCGGGGGGATCCTACAATGAGCAGTTCTTC. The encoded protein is CASSSTFAGGSYNEQFF.

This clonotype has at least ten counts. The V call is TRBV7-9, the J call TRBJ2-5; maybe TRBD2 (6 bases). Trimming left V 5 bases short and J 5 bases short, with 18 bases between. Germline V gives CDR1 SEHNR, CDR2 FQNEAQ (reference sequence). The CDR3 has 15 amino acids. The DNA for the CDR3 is TGTGCCAGCAGCCTACGGGGGTTTCCTCCGGAGACCCAGTACTTC. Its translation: CASSLRGFPPETQYF.

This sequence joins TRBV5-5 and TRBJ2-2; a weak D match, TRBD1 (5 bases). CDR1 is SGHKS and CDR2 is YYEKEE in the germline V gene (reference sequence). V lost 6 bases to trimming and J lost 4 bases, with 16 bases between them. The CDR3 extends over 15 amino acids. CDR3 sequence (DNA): TGTGCCAGCAAGTTACATGGGGCGACCACCGGGGAGCTGTTTTTT. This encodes CASKLHGATTGELFF.

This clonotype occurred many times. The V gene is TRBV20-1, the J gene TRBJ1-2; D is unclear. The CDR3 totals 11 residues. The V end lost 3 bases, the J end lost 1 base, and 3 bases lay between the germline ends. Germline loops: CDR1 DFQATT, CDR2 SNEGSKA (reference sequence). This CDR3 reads CSARLNYGYTF. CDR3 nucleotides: TGCAGTGCTAGGCTTAACTATGGCTACACCTTC.

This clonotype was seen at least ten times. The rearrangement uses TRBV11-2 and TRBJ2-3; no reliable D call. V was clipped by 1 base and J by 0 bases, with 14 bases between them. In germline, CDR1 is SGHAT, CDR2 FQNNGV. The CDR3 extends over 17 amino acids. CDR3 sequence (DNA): TGTGCCAGCAGCTTAGGGGGTCAAGGGTCAAGCACAGATACGCAGTATTTT. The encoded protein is CASSLGGQGSSTDTQYF.